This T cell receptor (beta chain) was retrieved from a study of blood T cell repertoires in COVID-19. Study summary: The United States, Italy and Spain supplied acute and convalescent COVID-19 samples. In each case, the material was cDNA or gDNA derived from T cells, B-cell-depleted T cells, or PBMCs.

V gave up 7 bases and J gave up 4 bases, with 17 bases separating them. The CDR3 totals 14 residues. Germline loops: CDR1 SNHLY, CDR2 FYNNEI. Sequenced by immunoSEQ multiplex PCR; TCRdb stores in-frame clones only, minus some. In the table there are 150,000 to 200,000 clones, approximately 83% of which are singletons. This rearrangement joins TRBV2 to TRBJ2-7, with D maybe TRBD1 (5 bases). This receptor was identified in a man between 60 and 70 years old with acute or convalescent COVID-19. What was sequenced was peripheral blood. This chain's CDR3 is CASNVGRALYEQYF. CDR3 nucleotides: TGTGCCAGCAACGTGGGGCGCGCCCTATACGAGCAGTACTTC.